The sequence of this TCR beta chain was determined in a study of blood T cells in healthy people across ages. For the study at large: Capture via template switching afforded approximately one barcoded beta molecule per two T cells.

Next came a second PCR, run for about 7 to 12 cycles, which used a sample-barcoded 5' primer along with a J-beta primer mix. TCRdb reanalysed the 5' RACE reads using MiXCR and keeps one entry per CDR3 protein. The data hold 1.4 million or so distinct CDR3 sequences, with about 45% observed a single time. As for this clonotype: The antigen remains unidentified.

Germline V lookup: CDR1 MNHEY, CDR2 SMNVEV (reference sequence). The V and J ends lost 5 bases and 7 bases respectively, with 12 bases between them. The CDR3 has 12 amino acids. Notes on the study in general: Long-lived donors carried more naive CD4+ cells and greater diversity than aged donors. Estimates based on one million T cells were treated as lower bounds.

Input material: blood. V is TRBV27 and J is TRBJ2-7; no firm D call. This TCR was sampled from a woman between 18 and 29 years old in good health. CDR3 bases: TGTGCCAGCAGTAGAGGAAGCGAGGAGCAGTACTTC. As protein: CASSRGSEEQYF.